This T cell receptor beta chain was captured in a study of cytomegalovirus exposure and HLA in healthy donors. Study-wide background: Within the Caucasian-associated ancestry cluster were approximately 77% of the roughly 380 genotyped donors.

The PCR used 60 Vbeta and 13 Jbeta primers. Assay: immunoSEQ multiplex PCR; the TCRdb copy retains only in-frame clones and omits some. The sample lists about 190,000 clones, roughly 77% seen once, with approximately 1.4% in the top ten. As for this clone: Antigen specificity is unknown.

Trimming left V 7 bases short and J 5 bases short, with 17 bases between. The CDR3 covers 14 residues. Germline V gene lookup returns CDR1 SGDLS and CDR2 YYNGEE. Findings and limits, study-wide: A later analysis linked a missense DCLRE1C variant to TCR beta V- and J-gene trimming. Segments of the TCR beta V type were, in most cases, productive about 90% or about 30% of the time in an earlier analysis. It was approximately 150 TCR beta chains that were listed as cytomegalovirus-associated.

This rearrangement joins TRBV9 to TRBJ2-3; tentative D call: TRBD2 (6 bases). Sequencing was carried out using PBMCs. The receptor's source is a woman aged 45-65 years in good health and CMV-seronegative. The CDR3 protein is CASGWGLAEDTQYF. The CDR3 DNA reads TGTGCCAGCGGATGGGGGTTAGCGGAAGATACGCAGTATTTT.